The 19 T cell receptor beta chains reported below all come from one sample, sequenced in a study of response to subunit inactivated influenza vaccine. MiXCR, applied by TCRdb to the RT-PCR reads, yields one record per CDR3 protein. The sample consists of hundreds of thousands of distinct CDR3 sequences, 25% of them appearing once. This specimen consisted of CD4+ T cells sorted from PBMCs, obtained around 5 days after vaccination. These receptors all come from a man aged 45-65 years who received an inactivated influenza vaccine.

Only a few counts were recorded for this clonotype. This CDR3 reads CASSWTKYNEQFF. CDR3 sequence (DNA): TGTGCCAGCAGCTGGACTAAATACAATGAGCAGTTCTTC. J is TRBJ2-1 and V is TRBV7-2, with D perhaps TRBD2 (6 bases). In germline, CDR1 is SGHTA, CDR2 FQGNSA. V lost 4 bases to trimming and J lost 4 bases, with 8 bases between them. CDR3 length equals 13 residues.

A few counts support this clonotype. V gene TRBV10-3 combines with J gene TRBJ1-2, with 10 bases identical to TRBD1. The J segment lost 6 bases and the V segment lost 4 bases, leaving 8 bases of the junction unmatched. Germline-derived CDR1 and CDR2 are ENHRY and SYGVKD. The CDR3 runs to 15 residues. The CDR3 DNA reads as TGTGCCATCAGTGTTCCGGGACAGGGGTGGAATGGCTACACCTTC. It encodes CAISVPGQGWNGYTF.

The rearrangement joins TRBV4-3 to TRBJ2-1, with 9 bases matching TRBD2. Germline lookup yields CDR1 LGHNA and CDR2 YSLEER. This CDR3 contains 16 residues. Trimming at V came to 1 base and at J to 7 bases, leaving 8 bases not matched to a gene. This CDR3 is CASSQGPSGGLNEQFF. The CDR3 coding sequence is TGCGCCAGCAGCCAAGGTCCCAGCGGGGGGTTAAATGAGCAGTTCTTC.

In its sample, this clonotype was seen many times. The V call is TRBV12-3 or TRBV12-4, the J call TRBJ2-7; 13 bases align to TRBD2. This CDR3 is built from 13 residues. V gave up 5 bases and J gave up 6 bases; unmatched junction bases: 1. DNA for the CDR3: TGTGCCAGCAGTGGGACTAGCGGGATCGAGCAGTACTTC. Protein product: CASSGTSGIEQYF.

Comments on this clonotype: No conserved phenylalanine or tryptophan is present at the end of the CDR3, so a read error is the likely explanation. This chain connects TRBV6-2 or TRBV6-3 to TRBJ2-7; 14 nucleotides match TRBD2. The CDR3 length is 16 residues. Trimming at V came to 6 bases and at J to 2 bases, leaving 6 bases not matched to a gene. Germline CDR1 and CDR2: MNHEY and SVGEGT. This CDR3 reads CASSRPGLAGAYEQYS. The DNA of the CDR3 is TGTGCCAGCAGCCGACCGGGACTAGCGGGAGCCTACGAGCAGTACTCC.

The chain is built from TRBV6-2 or TRBV6-3 and TRBJ2-2, with unresolved D. Germline V gives CDR1 MNHEY, CDR2 SVGEGT. The CDR3 contains 20 residues. V lost 2 bases and J lost 2, with 24 bases in between. The CDR3 spells CASSYVRKVAKIINTGELFF. In DNA, the CDR3 is TGTGCCAGCAGTTACGTTCGGAAAGTGGCTAAAATCATTAACACCGGGGAGCTGTTTTTT.

The rearrangement links TRBV15 to TRBJ2-1, with D possibly called TRBD1 or TRBD2 (5 bases each). CDR3 length equals 12 residues. Trimming pared 9 bases from V and 5 bases from J, leaving 11 bases between. Germline CDR1 LNHNV, CDR2 YYDKDF (reference sequence). The CDR3 bases are TGTGCCACGGCGGTGGGACACAATGAGCAGTTCTTC. This translates into CATAVGHNEQFF.

The V gene is TRBV12-3 or TRBV12-4, the J gene TRBJ2-7; TRBD2 might be the D (6 bases). The CDR3 consists of 14 residues. The V gene lost 6 bases and the J gene lost 5 bases, with 17 bases spanning the gap. For the CDR3, the DNA is TGTGCCAGCAGCCGCACCGGGGGAACAAACGAGCAGTACTTC. Translation: CASSRTGGTNEQYF.

This clonotype occurred a few times. The genes are TRBV10-3 and TRBJ2-2; 8 bases line up with TRBD1. The CDR3 has 16 amino acids. Trimming took 2 bases from V and 7 from J; bases not matched to a gene: 9. Germline CDR1 ENHRY, CDR2 SYGVKD. CDR3 in DNA: TGTGCCATCAGTGAGCCCAGGACAGGGTCAAGCGGGGAGCTGTTTTTT. This codes for CAISEPRTGSSGELFF.

This clonotype was detected only a few times. This chain joins TRBV20-1 and TRBJ2-3; TRBD1 matches 7 bases. After removal of 6 bases from V and 6 bases from J, the junction contained 9 bases not matched to a gene. CDR1 is DFQATT, CDR2 SNEGSKA, per germline (reference sequence). The CDR3 extends over 13 amino acids. The CDR3 loop reads CSASTGFGDTQYF. CDR3 in DNA: TGCAGTGCCTCGACAGGGTTCGGGGATACGCAGTATTTT.

This clonotype was picked up a small number of times. The rearrangement links TRBV4-1 to TRBJ1-2; unclear D gene. The V gene's germline CDR1 is MGHRA and CDR2 YSYEKL. This CDR3 region has 18 residues. V was shortened by 0 bases and J by 3 bases, with 20 bases between the two germline ends. CDR3 residues: CASSQEGGLGYPDYGYTF. The CDR3 DNA sequence: TGCGCCAGCAGCCAAGAAGGAGGCTTGGGTTATCCCGACTATGGCTACACCTTC.

This clonotype has just a few counts. The J gene is TRBJ1-5, the V gene TRBV6-1, with TRBD1 matching 9 bases. This CDR3 region has 15 residues. Germline values: CDR1 MNHNS, CDR2 SASEGT. J was trimmed by 7 bases and V by 6 bases; bases with no gene match: 10. The CDR3 reads CASRKQGALEQPQHF. The CDR3 bases are TGTGCCAGCAGAAAACAGGGGGCCCTCGAGCAGCCCCAGCATTTT.

The chain links TRBV20-1 to TRBJ2-2; D unresolved. Trimming removed 1 base at V and 0 bases at J, with 9 bases between. The CDR3 sequence is 15 residues long. The germline gives CDR1 DFQATT, CDR2 SNEGSKA (reference sequence). CDR3 protein: CSARVFSSNTGELFF. CDR3 nucleotide sequence: TGCAGTGCTAGAGTTTTTAGCTCGAACACCGGGGAGCTGTTTTTT.

The chain recombines TRBV7-2 with TRBJ1-2; D may be TRBD1 (6 bases). Deletions cut 3 bases from V and 5 bases from J, with 16 bases between. The CDR3 runs to 15 residues. The V gene's germline CDR1 is SGHTA and CDR2 FQGNSA. CDR3 loop: CASSFSPPGAYGYTF. The DNA for the CDR3 is TGTGCCAGCAGCTTTAGTCCCCCGGGGGCGTATGGCTACACCTTC.

This chain connects TRBV7-3 to TRBJ2-1; D not resolved. CDR1 is SGHTA and CDR2 is FQGTGA in the germline V gene. The CDR3 spans 15 residues. The V gene lost 6 bases and the J gene lost 4 bases, with 16 bases spanning the gap. CDR3 sequence (DNA): TGTGCCAGCAGTCATACAGTTGGGGTTTACAATGAGCAGTTCTTC. Its translation: CASSHTVGVYNEQFF.

This clonotype was counted only a few times. The gene calls are TRBV12-3 or TRBV12-4 and TRBJ1-2, with D possibly matching TRBD1 (5 bases). The V and J ends lost 5 bases and 8 bases respectively, with 12 bases between them. The CDR3 has 12 amino acids. The CDR3 protein is CASSITGGGYTF. In nucleotides, the CDR3 is TGTGCCAGCAGTATCACAGGAGGGGGCTACACCTTC.

The chain couples TRBV12-3 or TRBV12-4 to TRBJ2-5; 9 positions agree with TRBD2. This CDR3 contains 16 residues. With 2 bases clipped from V and 7 bases from J, the junction kept 11 bases outside the gene matches. DNA of the CDR3: TGTGCCAGCAGTTTATCCCCGACTAGCGGCCTCCGGACCCAGTACTTC. Translation gives CASSLSPTSGLRTQYF.

The chain recombines TRBV20-1 with TRBJ1-6, with 9 bases that match TRBD1. CDR1 DFQATT and CDR2 SNEGSKA come from the germline V gene (reference sequence). This CDR3 has 16 residues. V was pared by 2 bases and J by 6 bases, with 8 bases of the junction left unmatched. As DNA, the CDR3 is TGCAGTGCTAGAAAACAGGGGGCTGTCTTTAATTCACCCCTCCACTTT. Encoded protein: CSARKQGAVFNSPLHF.

The chain recombines TRBV11-2 with TRBJ2-7; the D gene is possibly TRBD2 (6 bases). V dropped 5 bases and J dropped 6 bases, with 17 bases sitting between them. Germline assignment: CDR1 SGHAT and CDR2 FQNNGV. The CDR3 loop spans 14 amino acids. CDR3 in amino acids: CASSPGLLRGEQYF. The CDR3 nucleotides are TGTGCCAGCAGCCCGGGACTCCTGCGAGGCGAGCAGTACTTC.